The following is a T cell receptor beta chain sequence with its context. Its antigen is still unknown. The CDR3 spans 14 residues. CDR1 and CDR2 (germline): MNHEY, SVGEGT. Trimming took off 2 bases at V and 0 bases at J, with 7 bases between the two ends. Notes on the study in general: Tumor Treg TCRs overlapped most with tumor naive CD4+ cells.

Tregs were sorted as CD4+CD25+CD127-/low cells. Constant-region reverse primers amplified full-length variable regions, followed by semi-nested Nested Universal Primer A PCR. MiXCR was run by TCRdb on the 5' RACE reads, yielding one entry per CDR3 protein. Seen here are over 8,500 distinct CDR3 sequences, 30% to 40% observed once, and the top ten hold around 5.3%. Sequencing used Tregs sorted from blood. This clonotype was obtained from a female donor with breast cancer. The chain has TRBV6-2 or TRBV6-3 and TRBJ1-1; D gene uncertain. The CDR3 DNA reads as TGTGCCAGCAGTTACCGGGAGATGAACACTGAAGCTTTCTTT. Its protein product is CASSYREMNTEAFF.